Listed below are T cell receptor beta chains from one sample, sequenced in a study of T cell changes during pregnancy in multiple sclerosis. Libraries were prepared by immunoSEQ multiplex PCR; TCRdb keeps only in-frame clonotypes and omits some of them. The repertoire includes some 60,000 clones, about 92% of them detected once, and about 1.7% sits in the top ten. The material was peripheral blood, obtained after pregnancy. The receptors come from a female donor with multiple sclerosis, enrolled in a pregnancy study. Both conserved end residues are part of each CDR3. D genes are given only for firm matches. Not all rows give a size; the values are once, few, many and, for expanded clones, a class.

-,TRBV10-3,TRBD1,TRBJ1-3,TGTGCCATCAGTGAAACAGGGGGTGACTCTGGAAACACCATATATTTT,CAISETGGDSGNTIYF
-,TRBV4-3,-,TRBJ2-2,TGCGCCAGCAGCCAAGATCCCTATTCGAACACCGGGGAGCTGTTTTTT,CASSQDPYSNTGELFF
-,TRBV15,-,TRBJ2-1,TGTGCCACCAGCAGAGCCAGGTCCCTCTACAATGAGCAGTTCTTC,CATSRARSLYNEQFF
-,TRBV19,TRBD2,TRBJ2-1,TGTGCCAGTAGTGTACGGACTAGTCACTACAATGAGCAGTTCTTC,CASSVRTSHYNEQFF
-,TRBV27,TRBD2,TRBJ2-5,TGTGCCAGCCTGCCGGGACTAGCGGTATTTTCTAAAGAGACCCAGTACTTC,CASLPGLAVFSKETQYF
-,TRBV4-3,-,TRBJ1-4,TGCGCCAGCAGCCAAGGGACGAGGGATGAAAAACTGTTTTTT,CASSQGTRDEKLFF
-,TRBV4-1,-,TRBJ2-1,TGCGCCAGCAGCCAGGACTCAATAGGGGGCTCCTACAATGAGCAGTTCTTC,CASSQDSIGGSYNEQFF
once,TRBV14,TRBD2,TRBJ2-5,TGTGCCAGCAGCCGACTAGCGGGTATCCAAGAGACCCAGTACTTC,CASSRLAGIQETQYF
-,TRBV5-1,-,TRBJ2-2,TGCGCCAGCAGCTTGGACAGGCCTAACACCGGGGAGCTGTTTTTT,CASSLDRPNTGELFF
-,TRBV5-1,TRBD2,TRBJ2-7,TGCGCCAGCAGCGGACTAGCGGGGACCTACGAGCAGTACTTC,CASSGLAGTYEQYF
-,TRBV6-4,TRBD2,TRBJ2-1,TGTGCCAGCAGTGACTCCGGGGGGGCCAATGAGCAGTTCTTC,CASSDSGGANEQFF
once,TRBV4-3,TRBD1,TRBJ1-2,TGCGCCAGCAGCCAAGACGCAGGGGGCACTAACTATGGCTACACCTTC,CASSQDAGGTNYGYTF
once,TRBV27,-,TRBJ2-2,TGTGCCAGCAGTCCAGAACGGAGTCCGAACACCGGGGAGCTGTTTTTT,CASSPERSPNTGELFF
-,TRBV14,TRBD2,TRBJ2-3,TGTGCCAGCAGCCAAGCAGCGGGAATGGCAGATACGCAGTATTTT,CASSQAAGMADTQYF
-,TRBV6-1,TRBD1,TRBJ1-2,TGTGCCAGCAGAGGGACAGGAGACTATGGCTACACCTTC,CASRGTGDYGYTF
few,TRBV7-2,-,TRBJ1-5,TGTGCCAGCAGCCCCTTCAATCAGCCCCAGCATTTT,CASSPFNQPQHF
once,TRBV7-3,TRBD1,TRBJ1-1,TGTGCCAGCAGCCACGGGACAGGGAACACTGAAGCTTTCTTT,CASSHGTGNTEAFF
few,TRBV7-3,TRBD1,TRBJ1-1,TGTGCCAGCAGCCCAGACAGGGACACTGAAGCTTTCTTT,CASSPDRDTEAFF
-,TRBV11-3,TRBD2,TRBJ2-1,TGTGCCAGCAGCGCACGACTAGCGGGGGGTTACAATGAGCAGTTCTTC,CASSARLAGGYNEQFF
-,TRBV7-3,TRBD2,TRBJ2-1,TGTGCCAGCAGCTTAACAGGTGGCCTAGCGGGGGGGCAGTTCTTC,CASSLTGGLAGGQFF
-,TRBV4-1,-,TRBJ2-7,TGCGCCAGCAGCCAAGATAACGAGCAGTACTTC,CASSQDNEQYF
-,TRBV9,TRBD1,TRBJ1-2,TGTGCCAGCAGCGTAGGGACAGGACTTAAAAACTATGGCTACACCTTC,CASSVGTGLKNYGYTF
-,TRBV19,-,TRBJ1-1,TGTGCCACCAGCGGGGACATGAACACTGAAGCTTTCTTT,CATSGDMNTEAFF
-,TRBV4-3,TRBD1,TRBJ2-3,TGCGCCAGCAGCCCTGGACAGGGCCCAGATACGCAGTATTTT,CASSPGQGPDTQYF